The sequence of this T cell receptor beta chain was determined in a study of cytomegalovirus exposure and HLA in healthy donors. Whole-study context: For the roughly 400 genotyped donors, roughly 80% fell within the Caucasian-associated ancestry cluster. Study-wide results and limits: According to an earlier analysis, most TCR beta V segments yielded productive rearrangements about 87% or about 30% of the time.

In the PCR, 60 Vbeta and 13 Jbeta primers were used. The table came from immunoSEQ multiplex PCR; TCRdb's copy has only in-frame clones and leaves some out. The data hold fewer than 200,000 clones, with around 80% observed a single time. This CDR3 is 14 amino acids long. The V gene's germline CDR1 is MNHEY and CDR2 SVGAGI. V was shortened by 3 bases and J by 2 bases, with 10 bases between the two germline ends. On this clone: The antigen is unknown. Other DNA variants within this sample encode the same CDR3.

This clonotype was obtained from a woman between 45 and 60 years old in good health and CMV-seropositive. The chain is built from TRBV6-5 and TRBJ1-1; a weak D match, TRBD1 (5 bases). Sequencing input: PBMCs. The CDR3 protein is CASSYLQGNTEAFF. CDR3 coding DNA: TGTGCCAGCAGTTATTTGCAGGGTAACACTGAAGCTTTCTTT.